A single sample is the source of the 3 T cell receptor beta chains below, sequenced in a study of blood T cell repertoires in COVID-19. Method: immunoSEQ multiplex PCR; TCRdb's copy keeps in-frame clones and lacks some. The data hold roughly 160,000 clones, with more than 75% observed a single time. Sequenced material: peripheral blood. These receptors originate from a man in his sixties with COVID-19, enrolled during active disease.

The gene calls are TRBV5-6 and TRBJ2-1; D call uncertain. Germline V gene lookup returns CDR1 SGHDT and CDR2 YYEEEE. The germline V and J ends were trimmed by 2 bases and 0 bases, with 9 bases remaining between them. This CDR3 comprises 15 residues. CDR3 loop: CASSFSLSSYNEQFF. CDR3 DNA: TGTGCCAGCAGCTTTTCCCTTAGCTCCTACAATGAGCAGTTCTTC.

The genes are TRBV6-6 and TRBJ2-2; 7 nucleotides match TRBD2. Germline values: CDR1 MNHNY, CDR2 SVGAGI (reference sequence). The CDR3 length is 12 residues. The J segment lost 7 bases and the V segment lost 6 bases, leaving 2 bases of the junction unmatched. The CDR3, as DNA: TGTGCCAGCAGCCGGGGGGTCGGGGAGCTGTTTTTT. Protein product: CASSRGVGELFF.

CDR3: CASSYGSAGNQPQHF. CDR3 DNA sequence: TGTGCCAGCAGCTACGGCTCAGCGGGCAATCAGCCCCAGCATTTT. The V call is TRBV11-2, the J call TRBJ1-5; D remains unclear. The CDR3 consists of 15 residues. Germline V gives CDR1 SGHAT, CDR2 FQNNGV. V lost 4 bases, J lost 2 bases, and 12 bases lay in between.